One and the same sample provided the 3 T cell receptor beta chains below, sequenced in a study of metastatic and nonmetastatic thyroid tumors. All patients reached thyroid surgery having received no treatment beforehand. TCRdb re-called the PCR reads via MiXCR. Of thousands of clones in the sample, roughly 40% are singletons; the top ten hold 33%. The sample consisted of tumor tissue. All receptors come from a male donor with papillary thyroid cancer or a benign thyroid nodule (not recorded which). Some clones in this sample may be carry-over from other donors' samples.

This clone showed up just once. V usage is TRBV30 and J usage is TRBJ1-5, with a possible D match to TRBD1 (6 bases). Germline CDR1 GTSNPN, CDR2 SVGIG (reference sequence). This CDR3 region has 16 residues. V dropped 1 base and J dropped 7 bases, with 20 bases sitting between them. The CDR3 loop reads CAWSGPLGAGKQPQHF. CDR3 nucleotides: TGTGCCTGGAGTGGGCCTCTGGGGGCAGGAAAGCAGCCCCAGCATTTT.

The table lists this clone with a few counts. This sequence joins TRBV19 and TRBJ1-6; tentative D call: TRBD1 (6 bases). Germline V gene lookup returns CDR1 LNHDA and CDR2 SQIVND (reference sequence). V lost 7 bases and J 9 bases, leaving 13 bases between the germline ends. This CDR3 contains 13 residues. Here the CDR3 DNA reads TGTGCCAGTACACAGGGAATTAGTTCACCCCTCCACTTT. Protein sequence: CASTQGISSPLHF.

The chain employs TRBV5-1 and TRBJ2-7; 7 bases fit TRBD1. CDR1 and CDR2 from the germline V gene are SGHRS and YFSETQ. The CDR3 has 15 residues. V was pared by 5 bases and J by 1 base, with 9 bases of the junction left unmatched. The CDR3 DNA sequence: TGCGCCAGCAGAACCGACAGGGTCGGGTCCTACGAGCAGTACTTC. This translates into CASRTDRVGSYEQYF.